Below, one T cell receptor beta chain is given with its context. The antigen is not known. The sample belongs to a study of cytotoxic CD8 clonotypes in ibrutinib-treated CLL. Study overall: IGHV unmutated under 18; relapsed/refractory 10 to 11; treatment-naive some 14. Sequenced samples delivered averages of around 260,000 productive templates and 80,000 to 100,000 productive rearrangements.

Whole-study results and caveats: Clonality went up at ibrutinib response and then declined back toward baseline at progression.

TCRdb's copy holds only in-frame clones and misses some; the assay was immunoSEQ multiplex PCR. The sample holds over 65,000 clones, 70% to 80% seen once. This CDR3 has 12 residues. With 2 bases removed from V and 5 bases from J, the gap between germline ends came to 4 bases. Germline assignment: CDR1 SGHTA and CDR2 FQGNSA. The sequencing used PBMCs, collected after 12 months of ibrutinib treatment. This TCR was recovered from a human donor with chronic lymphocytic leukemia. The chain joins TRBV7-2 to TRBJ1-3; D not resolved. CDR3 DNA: TGTGCCAGCAGCTTACATAGAAACACCATATATTTT. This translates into CASSLHRNTIYF.